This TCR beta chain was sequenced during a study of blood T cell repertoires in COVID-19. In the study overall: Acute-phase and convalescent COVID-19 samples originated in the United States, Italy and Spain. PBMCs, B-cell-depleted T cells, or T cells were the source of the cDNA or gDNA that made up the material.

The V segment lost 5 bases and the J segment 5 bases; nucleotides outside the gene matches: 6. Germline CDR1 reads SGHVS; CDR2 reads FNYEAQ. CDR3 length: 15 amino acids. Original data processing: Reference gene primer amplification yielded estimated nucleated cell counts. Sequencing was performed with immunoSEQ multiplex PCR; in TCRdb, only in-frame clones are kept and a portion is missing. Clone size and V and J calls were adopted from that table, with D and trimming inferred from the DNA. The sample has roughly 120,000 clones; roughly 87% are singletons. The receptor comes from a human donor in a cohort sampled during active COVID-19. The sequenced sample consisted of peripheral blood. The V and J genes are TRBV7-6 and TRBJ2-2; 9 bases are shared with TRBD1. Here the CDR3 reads CASSQRTGETGELFF. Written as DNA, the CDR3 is TGTGCCAGCAGCCAGAGGACAGGGGAGACCGGGGAGCTGTTTTTT.